This is a list of T cell receptor beta chains from one sample in a study of blood T cell repertoires in COVID-19. Measured with immunoSEQ multiplex PCR; TCRdb has only the in-frame clones, and not every one. Of about 240,000 clones in the sample, around 89% are singletons; the top ten hold under 10%. The sequenced sample consisted of PBMCs or T cells enriched from blood (not recorded which). Receptor source: a man aged 40-50 years who had recovered from COVID-19. Each CDR3 is given with its conserved first and last residue. D genes are given only for firm matches. A row's size may be missing; if present it is once, few, many or a size class.

j_call,clone_size,d_call,v_call,cdr3_aa,cdr3_nt
TRBJ2-7,few,TRBD2,TRBV7-2,CASSKSLGASGSSHEQYF,TGTGCCAGCAGCAAAAGTCTTGGTGCTAGCGGGAGCTCGCACGAGCAGTACTTC
TRBJ1-2,-,TRBD1,TRBV5-8,CASSLTGWRRGYTF,TGTGCCAGCAGTTTGACAGGGTGGCGGCGCGGCTACACCTTC
TRBJ2-4,-,-,TRBV18,CASSLGRGIAKNIQYF,TGTGCCAGCTCACTCGGGAGAGGGATAGCCAAAAACATTCAGTACTTC
TRBJ1-1,-,TRBD1,TRBV7-8,CASRDRDIEAFF,TGTGCCAGCAGGGACAGGGACATTGAAGCTTTCTTT
TRBJ2-7,-,-,TRBV15,CATSSTGYEQYF,TGTGCCACCAGCAGCACAGGGTACGAGCAGTACTTC
TRBJ1-4,-,-,TRBV11-3,CASSLAAGEKLFF,TGTGCCAGCAGCTTAGCAGCGGGGGAAAAACTGTTTTTT
TRBJ2-3,-,-,TRBV5-6,CASSLGWDTSTDTQYF,TGTGCCAGCAGCTTGGGATGGGACACCAGCACAGATACGCAGTATTTT
TRBJ2-7,-,-,TRBV11-2,CASSLDGNRPSYEQYF,TGTGCCAGCAGCTTAGACGGTAACAGGCCGTCCTACGAGCAGTACTTC
TRBJ2-3,-,TRBD2,TRBV5-4,CASSSTSGEDTQYF,TGTGCCAGCAGCTCGACTAGCGGAGAGGATACGCAGTATTTT
TRBJ1-6,-,-,TRBV30,CAWSVLSSPLHF,TGTGCCTGGAGTGTCCTATCTTCACCCCTCCACTTT
TRBJ2-1,-,TRBD2,TRBV11-2,CASSPGRGGNEQFF,TGTGCCAGCAGCCCTGGGAGGGGCGGCAATGAGCAGTTCTTC
TRBJ1-4,-,-,TRBV2,CASSLMAGTNEKLFF,TGTGCCAGCAGCCTAATGGCAGGAACTAATGAAAAACTGTTTTTT
TRBJ2-2,-,TRBD1,TRBV7-6,CASSPGTGRTGELFF,TGTGCCAGCAGCCCCGGGACAGGCAGGACCGGGGAGCTGTTTTTT
TRBJ1-3,-,TRBD1,TRBV30,CAWDRQGNSGNTIYF,TGTGCCTGGGATCGACAGGGTAACTCTGGAAACACCATATATTTT
TRBJ2-7,-,TRBD2,TRBV5-6,CASSTRAGDLYEQYF,TGTGCCAGCAGCACGAGAGCGGGGGACTTGTACGAGCAGTACTTC
TRBJ2-7,once,-,TRBV24-1,CATRADTDTYEQYF,TGTGCCACCAGGGCGGACACAGATACCTACGAGCAGTACTTC
TRBJ2-7,once,-,TRBV5-1,CASSLAAGYEQYF,TGCGCCAGCAGCTTGGCGGCAGGCTACGAGCAGTACTTC
TRBJ1-4,-,-,TRBV27,CASSFLTGATNEKLFF,TGTGCCAGCAGTTTTCTAACAGGAGCAACTAATGAAAAACTGTTTTTT
TRBJ2-5,-,TRBD2,TRBV27,CASSFSGWRGGETQYF,TGTGCCAGCAGTTTTAGCGGTTGGCGGGGGGGAGAGACCCAGTACTTC
TRBJ2-2,-,-,TRBV5-1,CASSLNTGLTGELFF,TGCGCCAGCAGCTTGAACACAGGCCTAACCGGGGAGCTGTTTTTT